The rows below give T cell receptor beta chains drawn from one sample of a study of cytomegalovirus exposure and HLA in healthy donors. TCRdb's table, derived via immunoSEQ multiplex PCR, lists solely in-frame clones and lacks some. This sample carries approximately 160,000 clones, approximately 80% of them seen once, and the ten largest clones take around 2.8%. The sequencing input was PBMCs. The source is a woman aged 40-49 years in good health and CMV-seropositive. CDR3s include the opening cysteine and the closing phenylalanine or tryptophan. Fields, in order: J gene, D gene, clone size, V gene, CDR3 DNA, CDR3 protein. The D gene is left open where the match is weak. Clone size is not always given. Where it is, it says once, few, many or a class for expanded clones.

J: TRBJ1-3
D: -
size: -
V: TRBV7-2
DNA: TGTGCCAGCAGATACAGGGATCCTGGAAACACCATATATTTT
CDR3: CASRYRDPGNTIYF

J: TRBJ1-6
D: TRBD1
size: -
V: TRBV27
DNA: TGTGCCAGCACTAAACTCTGGGACAGGGATAATTCACCCCTCCACTTT
CDR3: CASTKLWDRDNSPLHF

J: TRBJ2-5
D: -
size: few
V: TRBV2
DNA: TGTGCCAGCCGGGTAGGGGAAGAGACCCAGTACTTC
CDR3: CASRVGEETQYF

J: TRBJ2-3
D: -
size: -
V: TRBV27
DNA: TGTGCCAGCAGTACTAGCACCTACACAGATACGCAGTATTTT
CDR3: CASSTSTYTDTQYF

J: TRBJ1-1
D: -
size: -
V: TRBV19
DNA: TGTGCCAGTAGTCGCGACAGGCTCACTGAAGCTTTCTTT
CDR3: CASSRDRLTEAFF

J: TRBJ2-3
D: TRBD2
size: -
V: TRBV7-2
DNA: TGTGCCAGCAGCTTAGGAGGGACGGGAGGATGGAATACGCAGTATTTT
CDR3: CASSLGGTGGWNTQYF

J: TRBJ1-1
D: TRBD1
size: -
V: TRBV5-1
DNA: TGCGCCAGCAGCCCGGGGACAGGGGGCGCAGGCACTGAAGCTTTCTTT
CDR3: CASSPGTGGAGTEAFF

J: TRBJ2-5
D: TRBD1
size: -
V: TRBV6-5
DNA: TGTGCCAGCAGTCGTGGGACAGGACAAGAGACCCAGTACTTC
CDR3: CASSRGTGQETQYF

J: TRBJ1-5
D: -
size: -
V: TRBV25-1
DNA: TGTGCCAGCAGTGAAGGGACATTTAGCAATCAGCCCCAGCATTTT
CDR3: CASSEGTFSNQPQHF

J: TRBJ2-7
D: -
size: -
V: TRBV4-2
DNA: TGTGCCAGCAGCCAAGTAGGGGAATACGAGCAGTACTTC
CDR3: CASSQVGEYEQYF

J: TRBJ2-7
D: TRBD1
size: -
V: TRBV5-1
DNA: TGCGCCAGCAGCTTTAGGGGACAGGGGGCCTACGAGCAGTACTTC
CDR3: CASSFRGQGAYEQYF

J: TRBJ2-7
D: -
size: -
V: TRBV7-6
DNA: TGTGCCAGCAGTCCGGGACTCTCCTACGAGCAGTACTTC
CDR3: CASSPGLSYEQYF

J: TRBJ2-5
D: TRBD2
size: -
V: TRBV7-8
DNA: TGTGCCAGCAGACCGACTAGCGGGAGGGAGACCCAGTACTTC
CDR3: CASRPTSGRETQYF

J: TRBJ2-1
D: TRBD1
size: -
V: TRBV4-3
DNA: TGCGCCAGCAGCCAAGATTTAGGACAGGGGGGCTACAATGAGCAGTTCTTC
CDR3: CASSQDLGQGGYNEQFF

J: TRBJ2-2
D: -
size: few
V: TRBV5-1
DNA: TGCGCCAGCAGCTTGGAATCAGGGCTTAACACCGGGGAGCTGTTTTTT
CDR3: CASSLESGLNTGELFF

J: TRBJ2-3
D: -
size: -
V: TRBV15
DNA: TGTGCCACCAGCCTCCGACTAGGCGGCACAGATACGCAGTATTTT
CDR3: CATSLRLGGTDTQYF

J: TRBJ1-2
D: -
size: -
V: TRBV7-2
DNA: TGTGCCAGCAGCTTAGTCGCAGGGCTAGACTATGGCTACACCTTC
CDR3: CASSLVAGLDYGYTF

J: TRBJ2-7
D: TRBD2
size: few
V: TRBV4-3
DNA: TGCGCCAGCAGCCATCTTAGACTAGCGGAGCCGGACGAGCAGTACTTC
CDR3: CASSHLRLAEPDEQYF

J: TRBJ1-1
D: -
size: -
V: TRBV30
DNA: TGTGCCTCCAACAGGGCTTTAGGCACTGAAGCTTTCTTT
CDR3: CASNRALGTEAFF

J: TRBJ2-7
D: TRBD2
size: -
V: TRBV5-6
DNA: TGTGCCAGCAGCGCGGGACTAGCGGACGAGCAGTACTTC
CDR3: CASSAGLADEQYF

J: TRBJ2-1
D: TRBD1
size: once
V: TRBV19
DNA: TGTGCCAGTAGTATTCAAGGACAGGGGAATGAGCAGTTCTTC
CDR3: CASSIQGQGNEQFF

J: TRBJ2-5
D: -
size: -
V: TRBV10-2
DNA: TGCGCCAGCAGTGATCGGGGTTACCAAGAGACCCAGTACTTC
CDR3: CASSDRGYQETQYF

J: TRBJ2-3
D: -
size: -
V: TRBV9
DNA: TGTGCCAGCAGCCCCCAGGGCACAGATACGCAGTATTTT
CDR3: CASSPQGTDTQYF

J: TRBJ1-1
D: -
size: -
V: TRBV5-4
DNA: TGTGCCAGCAGCTTGCCGGGGGGCATGAACACTGAAGCTTTCTTT
CDR3: CASSLPGGMNTEAFF

J: TRBJ1-1
D: -
size: -
V: TRBV1
DNA: TGCACCAGCAGCCAAGGGACGGCGGGGAACTTCTTT
CDR3: CTSSQGTAGNFF

J: TRBJ1-6
D: -
size: once
V: TRBV27
DNA: TGTGCCAGCAGTTTACTAGGGGGAAATTCACCCCTCCACTTT
CDR3: CASSLLGGNSPLHF

J: TRBJ1-2
D: -
size: few
V: TRBV6-5
DNA: TGTGCCAGCAGTTACAACGGTAGAGGCTACACCTTC
CDR3: CASSYNGRGYTF

J: TRBJ1-2
D: -
size: -
V: TRBV5-6
DNA: TGTGCCAGCACCTTGGGGGGAGCTGGCGGCTACACCTTC
CDR3: CASTLGGAGGYTF